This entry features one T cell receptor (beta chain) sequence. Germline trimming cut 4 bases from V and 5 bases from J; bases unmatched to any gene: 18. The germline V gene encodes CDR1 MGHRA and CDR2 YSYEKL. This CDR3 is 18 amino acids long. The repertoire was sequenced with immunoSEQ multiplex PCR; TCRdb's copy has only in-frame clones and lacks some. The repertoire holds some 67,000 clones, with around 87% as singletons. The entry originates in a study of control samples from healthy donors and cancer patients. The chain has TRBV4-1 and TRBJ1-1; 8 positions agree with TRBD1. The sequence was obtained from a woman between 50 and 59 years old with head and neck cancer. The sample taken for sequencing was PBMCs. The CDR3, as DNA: TGCGCCAGCAGCCGTCGAGGCGGACAGGGAGGGAAGTTTACTGAAGCTTTCTTT. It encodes CASSRRGGQGGKFTEAFF.